This TCR beta chain was sequenced during a study of cytomegalovirus exposure and HLA in healthy donors. PCR used 60 Vbeta primers and 13 Jbeta primers. Clones were sequenced by immunoSEQ multiplex PCR, and TCRdb holds only the in-frame ones, with some missing. This sample carries under 200,000 clones, roughly 77% of them seen once, and the ten largest clones take over 2.5%. The specimen was PBMCs. This receptor was obtained from a woman aged 40-49 years in good health and CMV-seropositive.

The chain's CDR3 is CASTRTSGKETQYF. CDR3 DNA sequence: TGTGCCAGCACTAGGACTAGCGGCAAAGAGACCCAGTACTTC. The chain joins TRBV2 to TRBJ2-5, with 10 bases aligning to TRBD2. The CDR3 is 14 amino acids. Germline V gene data show CDR1 as SNHLY and CDR2 as FYNNEI. The J segment lost 3 bases and the V segment lost 7 bases, leaving 5 bases of the junction unmatched.